The 28 T cell receptor beta chains below were found in one sample sequenced in a study of blood T cell repertoires in COVID-19. Assay: immunoSEQ multiplex PCR; the TCRdb copy retains only in-frame clones and omits some. The table lists 200,000 to 250,000 clones, 70% to 90% of them singletons, with about 1.3% in the top ten. Sequencing used peripheral blood. All receptors derive from an older man with acute or convalescent COVID-19.

The chain is built from TRBV2 and TRBJ2-7; D perhaps matches TRBD2 (6 bases). The CDR3 has 17 residues. Trimming removed 1 base from V and 7 bases from J, with 23 bases in between. Per the germline V gene, CDR1 is SNHLY and CDR2 is FYNNEI. The CDR3 loop reads CASSEVWGTGDPREQYF. The CDR3 coding sequence is TGTGCCAGCAGTGAAGTTTGGGGGACGGGAGACCCCCGGGAGCAGTACTTC.

This rearrangement joins TRBV18 to TRBJ1-2, with 9 bases lining up with TRBD1. Looked up from germline, CDR1 is KGHSH and CDR2 is LQKENI. This CDR3 is built from 13 residues. V shed 6 bases and J 8 bases; nucleotides not matched to a gene: 7. CDR3 DNA sequence: TGTGCCAGCTCGCCGGACAGGGGCCAGGGCTACACCTTC. It specifies CASSPDRGQGYTF.

V is TRBV19 and J is TRBJ1-2, with 8 bases aligning to TRBD1. Germline values: CDR1 LNHDA, CDR2 SQIVND (reference sequence). The CDR3 runs 14 residues. The ends lost 6 bases at V and 6 bases at J; junction bases unmatched: 9. This CDR3 is CASRNHRGVNGYTF. CDR3 DNA sequence: TGTGCCAGTAGAAACCACAGGGGGGTTAATGGCTACACCTTC.

The chain couples TRBV18 to TRBJ2-7; D not resolved. The CDR3 extends over 13 amino acids. The V gene lost 3 bases and the J gene lost 0 bases, with 6 bases spanning the gap. Germline CDR1 is KGHSH and CDR2 is LQKENI. CDR3 in DNA: TGTGCCAGCTCACCCGGGTCCTCCTACGAGCAGTACTTC. Its protein is CASSPGSSYEQYF. The full variable domain, in which reference TRBV18 and TRBJ2-7 provide the parts outside the CDR3, is NAGVMQNPRHLVRRRGQEARLRCSPMKGHSHVYWYRQLPEEGLKFMVYLQKENIIDESGMPKERFSAEFPKEGPSILRIQQVVRGDSAAYFCASSPGSSYEQYFGPGTRLTVT.

CDR3 sequence (DNA): TGTGCCAGCAGCTTGTCCCGAGGGTACCAAGAGACCCAGTACTTC. This translates into CASSLSRGYQETQYF. V and J are TRBV7-2 and TRBJ2-5, with a possible D match to TRBD2 (5 bases). The V and J ends lost 3 bases and 0 bases respectively, with 11 bases between them. Looked up from germline, CDR1 is SGHTA and CDR2 is FQGNSA. The CDR3 runs to 15 residues. Drawing the rest from reference TRBV7-2 and TRBJ2-5, the complete variable domain is GAGVSQSPSNKVTEKGKDVELRCDPISGHTALYWYRQSLGQGLEFLIYFQGNSAPDKSGLPSDRFSAERTGGSVSTLTIQRTQQEDSAVYLCASSLSRGYQETQYFGPGTRLLVL.

The chain uses TRBV5-1 and TRBJ2-1; 9 bases map to TRBD2. The CDR3 consists of 15 residues. Per the germline V gene, CDR1 is SGHRS and CDR2 is YFSETQ. Trimming cost V 3 bases and J 6 bases; bases outside gene matches: 7. CDR3 DNA sequence: TGCGCCAGCAGCTCACCGGGACTAGCAGCCAATGAGCAGTTCTTC. It specifies CASSSPGLAANEQFF.

The genes are TRBV21-1 and TRBJ2-2; TRBD2 reflects the table's D call only, with no check against the DNA. TRBV21-1 is a documented pseudogene. There are 12 residues in the CDR3. CDR3: CASSTVSGELFF. Here the CDR3 DNA reads TGTGCCAGCAGCACTGTCTCCGGGGAGCTGTTTTTT.

CDR3 nucleotides: TGTGCCAGCAGCTCGGGACTGACTAACTATGGCTACACCTTC. It translates to CASSSGLTNYGYTF. This chain links TRBV7-2 with TRBJ1-2; D is perhaps TRBD1 (5 bases). CDR3 length: 14 residues. V shed 4 bases and J shed 0 bases, with 9 bases lying between them. In germline, CDR1 is SGHTA, CDR2 FQGNSA.

The CDR3 region is CASEGGPVGGEQFF. The CDR3 bases are TGTGCCAGCGAAGGAGGTCCGGTTGGGGGGGAGCAGTTCTTC. The V and J genes are TRBV28 and TRBJ2-1; D is possibly TRBD2 (6 bases). V lost 8 bases and J lost 10, with 21 bases in between. Germline V lookup: CDR1 MDHEN, CDR2 SYDVKM. CDR3 length: 14 residues.

The chain uses TRBV6-5 and TRBJ2-7; 7 positions agree with TRBD2. Germline CDR1 reads MNHEY; CDR2 reads SVGAGI. The CDR3 consists of 13 residues. After removal of 6 bases from V and 5 bases from J, the junction contained 7 bases not matched to a gene. The CDR3: CASSQGRVHEQYF. The DNA for the CDR3 is TGTGCCAGCAGCCAAGGGAGGGTGCACGAGCAGTACTTC.

The V call is TRBV19, the J call TRBJ2-7; 7 positions agree with TRBD1. CDR1 and CDR2 from the germline V gene are LNHDA and SQIVND (reference sequence). The CDR3 has 15 amino acids. J lost 0 bases, V lost 6 bases, and 8 bases had no gene match. The CDR3 DNA follows: TGTGCCAGTAGCCCTGGGACAGATAGCTCCTACGAGCAGTACTTC. Protein: CASSPGTDSSYEQYF. Full variable domain (missing parts from reference TRBV19 and TRBJ2-7): DGGITQSPKYLFRKEGQNVTLSCEQNLNHDAMYWYRQDPGQGLRLIYYSQIVNDFQKGDIAEGYSVSREKKESFPLTVTSAQKNPTAFYLCASSPGTDSSYEQYFGPGTRLTVT.

The CDR3 spells CASSSGARGYTGELFF. The CDR3 nucleotides read TGTGCCAGCAGCTCCGGGGCCAGGGGGTACACCGGGGAGCTGTTTTTT. This rearrangement joins TRBV11-2 to TRBJ2-2; 7 bases align to TRBD1. With 4 bases clipped from V and 3 bases from J, the junction kept 8 bases outside the gene matches. CDR3 size: 16 residues. The germline V gene has CDR1 SGHAT and CDR2 FQNNGV. The full variable domain, with the rest looked up from reference TRBV11-2 and TRBJ2-2, is EAGVAQSPRYKIIEKRQSVAFWCNPISGHATLYWYQQILGQGPKLLIQFQNNGVVDDSQLPKDRFSAERLKGVDSTLKIQPAKLEDSAVYLCASSSGARGYTGELFFGEGSRLTVL.

The rearrangement joins TRBV11-2 to TRBJ2-1, with TRBD2 matching 10 bases. Germline CDR1 reads SGHAT; CDR2 reads FQNNGV. V was clipped by 4 bases and J by 3 bases; unmatched bases: 9. The CDR3 has 17 amino acids. The CDR3 here is CASSSSGTSALYNEQFF. CDR3 in DNA: TGTGCCAGCAGCTCCTCCGGGACTAGCGCCCTCTACAATGAGCAGTTCTTC.

The CDR3 DNA is TGTGCCAGCAGCCATGGGCAGGGTAATGAAGCTTTCTTT. Amino acids: CASSHGQGNEAFF. The chain couples TRBV3-1 (or the pseudogene TRBV3-2) to TRBJ1-1; TRBD1 is a possible D gene (5 bases). This CDR3 spans 13 amino acids. V was trimmed by 3 bases and J by 7 bases, leaving 12 bases between them. Germline values: CDR1 LGHDT, CDR2 YNNKEL (reference sequence).

The chain joins TRBV7-2 to TRBJ1-5; D is uncertain. The CDR3 runs 12 residues. V lost 6 bases and J lost 3, with 6 bases in between. CDR1 and CDR2 from the germline V gene are SGHTA and FQGNSA. CDR3 in amino acids: CASSSNNQPQHF. The CDR3 DNA reads as TGTGCCAGCAGTTCCAACAATCAGCCCCAGCATTTT.

In this sample, this clone turned up once. The chain is built from TRBV3-1 (or the pseudogene TRBV3-2) and TRBJ2-4; no reliable D call. CDR1 and CDR2 from the germline V gene are LGHDT and YNNKEL (reference sequence). Trimming removed 1 base from V and 6 bases from J, with 7 bases in between. The CDR3 consists of 13 residues. Here the CDR3 DNA reads TGTGCCAGCAGCCAAGCCGACTCAAACATTCAGTACTTC. It specifies CASSQADSNIQYF.

The V gene is TRBV5-1, the J gene TRBJ1-1; D is unclear. V lost 3 bases, J lost 1 base, and 7 bases lay in between. Germline CDR1 SGHRS, CDR2 YFSETQ. The CDR3 spans 13 residues. This CDR3 is CASSSYGNTEAFF. CDR3 nucleotide sequence: TGCGCCAGCAGCTCCTACGGGAACACTGAAGCTTTCTTT.

The J gene is TRBJ2-2, the V gene TRBV19; D perhaps matches TRBD2 (6 bases). The CDR3 is made up of 13 amino acids. V was clipped by 6 bases and J by 8 bases, with 13 bases between them. Germline lookup yields CDR1 LNHDA and CDR2 SQIVND (reference sequence). CDR3 region: CASRNKGTGELFF. The CDR3 DNA sequence: TGTGCCAGTAGAAACAAAGGGACTGGGGAGCTGTTTTTT.

The rearrangement links TRBV12-3 or TRBV12-4 to TRBJ2-4; 9 bases are shared with TRBD2. The CDR3 spans 13 residues. V was clipped by 6 bases and J by 15 bases; unmatched bases: 12. The CDR3 DNA reads as TGTGCCAGCAGCCGAGAGGGACTAGCTCTTCGGTACTTC. The encoded protein is CASSREGLALRYF.

The V and J genes are TRBV19 and TRBJ1-3; D perhaps matches TRBD1 (6 bases). The CDR3 totals 19 residues. Germline-derived CDR1 and CDR2 are LNHDA and SQIVND (reference sequence). With 8 bases removed from V and 0 bases from J, the gap between germline ends came to 26 bases. The CDR3 region is CASLRAGTRRASSGNTIYF. For the CDR3, the DNA is TGTGCCAGTCTAAGAGCCGGGACACGACGTGCCTCCTCTGGAAACACCATATATTTT. Full variable domain (rest looked up from reference TRBV19 and TRBJ1-3): DGGITQSPKYLFRKEGQNVTLSCEQNLNHDAMYWYRQDPGQGLRLIYYSQIVNDFQKGDIAEGYSVSREKKESFPLTVTSAQKNPTAFYLCASLRAGTRRASSGNTIYFGEGSWLTVV.

This clone was recorded once. The CDR3: CATRGTGTNYGYTF. CDR3 coding DNA: TGTGCCACCAGGGGTACAGGAACTAACTATGGCTACACCTTC. This chain uses TRBV24-1 with TRBJ1-2, with D maybe TRBD1 (5 bases). The ends were cut back, 7 bases at V and 0 bases at J, with 11 bases in the middle. Per germline, CDR1 KGHDR and CDR2 SFDVKD. The length of the CDR3 is 14 residues.

This clone was counted a single time. This chain links TRBV9 with TRBJ2-3; 12 bases fit TRBD2. The CDR3 loop spans 16 amino acids. The V gene end was trimmed by 4 bases and the J gene end by 1 base; junction bases not matched to a gene: 4. From germline, CDR1 is SGDLS and CDR2 YYNGEE. DNA for the CDR3: TGTGCCAGCAGCTCACGGACTAGCGGGGGCACAGATACGCAGTATTTT. This encodes CASSSRTSGGTDTQYF.

V usage is TRBV10-3 and J usage is TRBJ2-3; TRBD2 matches 14 bases. CDR1 is ENHRY, CDR2 SYGVKD, per germline. After removal of 6 bases from V and 4 bases from J, the junction contained 9 bases not matched to a gene. This CDR3 is built from 17 residues. In DNA form, the CDR3 reads TGTGCCATCAGCGGCGGACTAGCGGGAGGAATCTCAGATACGCAGTATTTT. Translated, it gives CAISGGLAGGISDTQYF.

In DNA form, the CDR3 reads TGTGCCAGCAGCTCGACCGGGACTCCCAATGAGCAGTTCTTC. Translated, it gives CASSSTGTPNEQFF. The J gene is TRBJ2-1, the V gene TRBV5-4; D is possibly TRBD2 (6 bases). The CDR3 is 14 residues long. V shed 3 bases and J shed 6 bases, with 13 bases lying between them. Germline-derived CDR1 and CDR2 are SGHNT and YYREEE (reference sequence).

CDR3: CASSLNSPREAFF. The CDR3 region has the DNA TGCGCCAGCAGCTTGAACAGCCCAAGGGAAGCTTTCTTT. The chain links TRBV5-1 to TRBJ1-1; no firm D call. The length of the CDR3 is 13 residues. Between the trimmed V and J ends, which lost 1 base and 8 bases, there was a span of 12 bases. Germline assignment: CDR1 SGHRS and CDR2 YFSETQ.

As to this clone: Sequence at one end of the junction differs from germline and may be a read error. This rearrangement joins TRBV5-1 to TRBJ2-7; 9 nucleotides align to TRBD2. Germline V lookup: CDR1 SGHRS, CDR2 YFSETQ. The CDR3 consists of 13 residues. The CDR3: CASSFGILAGKNF. Here the CDR3 DNA reads TGCGCCAGCAGCTTCGGGATTCTAGCGGGGAAGAACTTC.

This clone was counted once. The rearrangement links TRBV12-5 to TRBJ2-7; a weak D match, TRBD2 (5 bases). V shed 1 base and J shed 4 bases, with 14 bases lying between them. This CDR3 contains 15 residues. Germline V lookup: CDR1 LGHNT, CDR2 FRNRAP. The CDR3, as DNA: TGTGCTAGTGGTTTGGGGCTGGATACGGGGTACGAGCAGTACTTC. Translating gives CASGLGLDTGYEQYF.

V and J are TRBV3-1 (or the pseudogene TRBV3-2) and TRBJ1-2, with TRBD1 identical over 8 bases. CDR3 length: 15 residues. Germline V gives CDR1 LGHDT, CDR2 YNNKEL (reference sequence). V lost 2 bases to trimming and J lost 4 bases; unmatched junction nucleotides: 6. CDR3 nucleotide sequence: TGTGCCAGCAGCCAAATTGACAGGGGTGTCTATGGCTACACCTTC. Its protein product is CASSQIDRGVYGYTF.